The clone carrying this T cell receptor (beta chain) was picked up a small number of times. The antigen remains unidentified. The entry originates in a study of response to subunit inactivated influenza vaccine. In germline, CDR1 is LGHNA, CDR2 YSLEER. Trimming shortened V by 1 base and J by 1 base, and 7 bases separated the two germline ends. This CDR3 spans 15 amino acids. TCRdb re-called the RT-PCR reads with MiXCR, one entry per CDR3 protein. Of a few hundred thousand distinct CDR3 sequences in the sample, about a fifth were seen once. Findings and caveats of the study: The authors offered the suggestion that each seasonal influenza vaccination recruits few new T cells.

The source is a man between 45 and 75 years old who received an inactivated influenza vaccine. The V call is TRBV4-3, the J call TRBJ2-2; tentatively, D is TRBD1 (5 bases). Sample: PBMCs from blood, taken 21 months after vaccination. CDR3 sequence reads: CASSQGGQNTGELFF. CDR3 nucleotide sequence: TGCGCCAGCAGCCAAGGAGGACAGAACACCGGGGAGCTGTTTTTT.